This TCR beta chain was identified in a study of regulatory T cells in long-lasting Graves disease. V was clipped by 0 bases and J by 5 bases, with 7 bases between them. Germline assignment: CDR1 DFQATT and CDR2 SNEGSKA (reference sequence). The CDR3 extends over 12 amino acids. Construction of TCR beta libraries relied on iRepertoire HTBI primers and on Arm-PCR targeting CDR3 regions. Each CDR3 protein gets one entry after TCRdb re-called the multiplex PCR reads with MiXCR. In the table there are around 250,000 distinct CDR3 sequences, 15% to 20% of which are singletons. This clonotype was observed many times. Its target is unknown. Documented time point: newly diagnosed GD, antithyroid drugs for less than 3 months. PBMC-extracted RNA yielded the TCR library. Overall study findings and caveats: Only a small sample size was used, which may have cut accuracy. Comparison showed that persistent patients shared more public clonotypes (about 3,000) than new patients (966).

These data also featured in a second study, about T cells in Graves' hyperthyroidism and ophthalmopathy. That source reports: An absence of ophthalmopathy progression within 18 months meant stable Graves' hyperthyroidism. The HTBI set primed first-round TCR CDR3 RT-PCR.

The J gene is TRBJ2-5, the V gene TRBV20-1; D call uncertain. This sequence was found in a woman in her thirties with Graves disease. The material was peripheral blood mononuclear cells (PBMCs), obtained at new diagnosis, from a patient treated with antithyroid drugs. The DNA of the CDR3 is TGCAGTGCTAGAGATCAGTGGGAGACCCAGTACTTC. Amino acid sequence: CSARDQWETQYF.